The text below deals with one T cell receptor (beta chain). The source of the sample is a study of shared clonotypes between healthy human individuals. About the study: Three CD4 naive, three CD4 memory, two CD8 naive and one CD8 memory plate were used per donor.

Replicate PCRs run on sorted subsets employed 200 ng DNA, tens of thousands of T cell genomes. Assay used: immunoSEQ multiplex PCR; TCRdb lists only in-frame clones, some missing. The sample lists around 1.6 million clones; 95% to 99% were seen once. Sequenced input: naive CD4+ T cells sorted from blood. This sample's subset: CD45RA+ positively selected. The clonotype was recovered from a man younger than 40 in good health.

In nucleotides, the CDR3 is TGTGCCAGCAGTTTCGCAGGGGAGCAGTTCTTC. Amino acids: CASSFAGEQFF. This chain connects TRBV28 to TRBJ2-1; D is possibly TRBD1 (5 bases). Germline V lookup: CDR1 MDHEN, CDR2 SYDVKM. The V end lost 3 bases, the J end lost 10 bases, and 7 bases lay between the germline ends. There are 11 residues in the CDR3.